The 18 T cell receptor beta chains reported below all come from one sample, sequenced in a study of regulatory T cells in long-lasting Graves disease. Time point meaning: persistent/refractory GD, antithyroid drugs over 5 years with positive TRAb. PBMC-derived RNA was used for the TCR library. Researchers made TCR beta libraries by using iRepertoire HTBI primers and running Arm-PCR on CDR3 regions. A single record per CDR3 protein comes from TCRdb applying MiXCR to the multiplex PCR reads. Among roughly 400,000 distinct CDR3 sequences listed, 20% to 25% were seen once. Sample: peripheral blood mononuclear cells (PBMCs), taken when the disease was refractory, from a patient treated with antithyroid drugs. The receptors were sampled from a female donor with Graves disease.

This clonotype was counted a few times. The V call is TRBV7-8, the J call TRBJ2-3; a possible D gene is TRBD2 (5 bases). The V gene's germline CDR1 is SGHVS and CDR2 FQNEAQ. V lost 8 bases and J 4 bases, leaving 16 bases between the germline ends. The CDR3 extends over 14 amino acids. The CDR3 bases are TGTGCCAGCCATACGAGGGCCTTACCAGATACGCAGTATTTT. It yields the protein CASHTRALPDTQYF.

The sample holds many counts of this clonotype. The CDR3, as DNA: TGTGCCAGTAGTATAGACAGCTCTTCCTACGAGCAGTACTTC. This codes for CASSIDSSSYEQYF. The V gene is TRBV19, the J gene TRBJ2-7; D gene uncertain. Trimming took 0 bases from V and 1 from J, leaving 7 bases between them. Germline CDR1 and CDR2: LNHDA and SQIVND (reference sequence). The CDR3 sequence is 14 residues long.

The chain employs TRBV20-1 and TRBJ2-4; 9 bases align to TRBD2. Germline V gene lookup returns CDR1 DFQATT and CDR2 SNEGSKA (reference sequence). The CDR3 totals 16 residues. After removal of 3 bases from V and 4 bases from J, the junction contained 10 bases not matched to a gene. The CDR3 loop is CSARGAGTSRKNIQYF. The CDR3 region has the DNA TGCAGTGCTAGGGGAGCCGGGACTAGCAGAAAAAACATTCAGTACTTC.

As concerns this clonotype: This could be a read error, since a much larger clone is one nucleotide away. The chain is built from TRBV28 and TRBJ1-3, with 9 bases matching TRBD1. V shed 4 bases, J shed 3 bases, and the junction held 7 bases outside the gene matches. CDR1 is MDHEN, CDR2 SYDVKM, per germline. The CDR3 is 16 amino acids. CDR3 sequence (DNA): TGTGCCAGCAGTTCCCCACAGGGGGCTTATGGAAACACCATATATTTT. This translates into CASSSPQGAYGNTIYF.

This clonotype was observed at least ten times. This chain connects TRBV28 to TRBJ1-1; 7 positions match TRBD1. The CDR3 has 15 residues. Germline-derived CDR1 and CDR2 are MDHEN and SYDVKM. V lost 6 bases and J lost 2; bases outside the gene matches: 9. CDR3 protein: CASRSQGQTNTEAFF. For the CDR3, the DNA is TGTGCCAGCAGGTCCCAGGGACAGACAAACACTGAAGCTTTCTTT.

About this clonotype itself: A single base separates this from a much larger clone, so it may be a read error. V usage is TRBV20-1 and J usage is TRBJ2-7; 10 nucleotides match TRBD1. Looked up from germline, CDR1 is DFQATT and CDR2 is SNEGSKA (reference sequence). The CDR3 is 15 residues long. The CDR3 loop is CGARGPTGGAYEQYF. The CDR3, as DNA: TGCGGTGCTAGGGGACCGACAGGGGGCGCGTACGAGCAGTACTTC.

For this clonotype: The junction departs from germline at one end; a sequencing error may be responsible. CDR3 bases: TGTGCCTGCAGCTTATGGGGGGTCCCCGGGGAGCTGTTTTTT. Translating gives CACSLWGVPGELFF. The chain employs TRBV11-2 and TRBJ2-2, with a weak D call TRBD2 (6 bases). CDR1 SGHAT and CDR2 FQNNGV come from the germline V gene. This CDR3 region has 14 residues.

This clonotype appeared many times. V and J are TRBV27 and TRBJ2-3, with 10 bases identical to TRBD2. This CDR3 spans 15 amino acids. Trimming at V came to 7 bases and at J to 3 bases, leaving 7 bases not matched to a gene. Germline V gene lookup returns CDR1 MNHEY and CDR2 SMNVEV (reference sequence). The CDR3 here is CASTKREGLTDTQYF. CDR3 bases: TGTGCCAGCACTAAGCGGGAGGGCCTGACAGATACGCAGTATTTT.

In nucleotides, the CDR3 is TGTGCCATCAGCCTGGACAGGGGACGAGAAAAACTGTTTTTT. The encoded protein is CAISLDRGREKLFF. This chain joins TRBV10-3 and TRBJ1-4; 9 bases are a match to TRBD1. V lost 6 bases, J lost 8 bases, and 7 bases stayed unmatched. The CDR3 covers 14 residues. Germline CDR1 is ENHRY and CDR2 is SYGVKD.

This clonotype has more than one count but fewer than ten. The chain links TRBV15 to TRBJ1-4; D ambiguous. V gave up 0 bases and J gave up 4 bases, with 9 bases separating them. The length of the CDR3 is 15 residues. Per germline, CDR1 LNHNV and CDR2 YYDKDF (reference sequence). The CDR3 DNA reads TGTGCCACCAGCAGAGATTCCAGAAATAATGAAAAACTGTTTTTT. It translates to CATSRDSRNNEKLFF.

The CDR3 is CASSPRDNNNSPLHF. The CDR3 DNA is TGTGCCAGCTCACCACGGGACAACAATAATTCACCCCTCCACTTT. This rearrangement joins TRBV18 to TRBJ1-6; perhaps TRBD1 as D (6 bases). Germline CDR1 is KGHSH and CDR2 is LQKENI. V was trimmed by 1 base and J by 5 bases, leaving 9 bases between them. CDR3 length: 15 residues.

The table lists this clonotype with many counts. V is TRBV11-2 and J is TRBJ2-5; possible D gene TRBD2, 6 bases. Deletions cut 5 bases from V and 2 bases from J, with 21 bases between. The CDR3 contains 17 residues. Per germline, CDR1 SGHAT and CDR2 FQNNGV. In DNA, the CDR3 is TGTGCCAGCAGCCTCTCGGACTACTTTGAGATTCAAGAGACCCAGTACTTC. Protein sequence: CASSLSDYFEIQETQYF.

This clonotype has ten or more counts. The CDR3 sequence is CATCWGGANTGELFF. CDR3 nucleotide sequence: TGTGCCACCTGCTGGGGAGGGGCTAACACCGGGGAGCTGTTTTTT. The rearrangement uses TRBV6-1 and TRBJ2-2; 7 positions match TRBD2. There are 15 residues in the CDR3. Germline V gives CDR1 MNHNS, CDR2 SASEGT. With V trimmed by 10 bases and J by 2 bases, 10 bases remained unmatched.

The genes are TRBV19 and TRBJ2-7; D ambiguous. Trimming cost V 5 bases and J 2 bases, with 16 bases left between them. The CDR3 has 15 amino acids. CDR1 is LNHDA and CDR2 is SQIVND in the germline V gene (reference sequence). The CDR3 loop is CASSRTLGSAYEQYF. The CDR3, as DNA: TGTGCCAGTAGTCGTACTCTCGGGTCCGCCTACGAGCAGTACTTC.

In this sample, this clonotype turned up a few times. This chain links TRBV7-9 with TRBJ2-7, with TRBD1 identical over 8 bases. With V trimmed by 5 bases and J by 6 bases, 12 bases remained unmatched. CDR1 SEHNR and CDR2 FQNEAQ come from the germline V gene (reference sequence). The CDR3 extends over 15 amino acids. CDR3 sequence: CASSPQTGDTFEQYF. Here the CDR3 DNA reads TGTGCCAGCAGCCCGCAGACAGGGGATACTTTCGAGCAGTACTTC.

This clonotype occurred many times. The chain employs TRBV20-1 and TRBJ1-2; D unresolved. Trimming cost V 5 bases and J 3 bases, with 10 bases left between them. The CDR3 has 12 residues. CDR1 and CDR2 from the germline V gene are DFQATT and SNEGSKA (reference sequence). CDR3 DNA: TGCAGTGCTGAAGGCTGGGACTATGGCTACACCTTC. Translated, it gives CSAEGWDYGYTF.

The DNA for the CDR3 is TGCGCCAGCAGCCAAGAAATGGGTTTTGGCACTGAAGCTTTCTTT. It yields the protein CASSQEMGFGTEAFF. The chain carries TRBV4-1 and TRBJ1-1; D remains unclear. Trimming removed 0 bases at V and 4 bases at J, with 12 bases between. This CDR3 is 15 amino acids long. Germline CDR1 reads MGHRA; CDR2 reads YSYEKL.

This clonotype came up many times. V usage is TRBV6-2 or TRBV6-3 and J usage is TRBJ2-5; D tentatively fits TRBD1 or TRBD2 (6 bases each). Trimming pared 0 bases from V and 5 bases from J, leaving 16 bases between. Germline-derived CDR1 and CDR2 are MNHEY and SVGEGT. The CDR3 length is 16 residues. As DNA, the CDR3 is TGTGCCAGCAGTTACTCGCTAGGGGGGCCTGGGGAGACCCAGTACTTC. This codes for CASSYSLGGPGETQYF.